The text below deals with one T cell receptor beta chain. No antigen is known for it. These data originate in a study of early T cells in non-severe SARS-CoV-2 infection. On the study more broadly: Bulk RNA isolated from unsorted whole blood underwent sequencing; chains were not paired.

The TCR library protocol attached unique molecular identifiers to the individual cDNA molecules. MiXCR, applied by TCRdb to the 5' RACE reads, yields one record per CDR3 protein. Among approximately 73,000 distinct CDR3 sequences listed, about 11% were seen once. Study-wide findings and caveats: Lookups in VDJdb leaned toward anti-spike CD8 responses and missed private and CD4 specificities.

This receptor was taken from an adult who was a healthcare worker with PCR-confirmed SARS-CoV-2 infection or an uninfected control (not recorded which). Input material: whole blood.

The CDR3 loop is CASSYRGAVEKLFF. The CDR3 DNA follows: TGTGCCAGCAGTTACCGAGGGGCTGTGGAAAAACTGTTTTTT. This chain uses TRBV6-6 with TRBJ1-4; D might be TRBD1 (5 bases). Per the germline V gene, CDR1 is MNHNY and CDR2 is SVGAGI (reference sequence). Trimming took off 2 bases at V and 8 bases at J, with 12 bases between the two ends. The CDR3 spans 14 residues.